These 14 T cell receptor beta chains were sequenced from one sample in a study of T cell repertoires in cytomegalovirus infection. These TCRs are of unknown antigen specificity. TCRdb called the reads again in MiXCR, with one record for every CDR3 protein. The sample has approximately 990,000 distinct CDR3 sequences; around 29% are singletons. The sequenced sample was cultured CD8+ T cells from PBMCs, obtained from culture after CMV antigen stimulation. Every receptor here comes from a human donor in good health (CMV status not recorded). Some clones in this sample may be carry-over from other donors' samples.

The genes are TRBV12-3 or TRBV12-4 and TRBJ1-1; TRBD1 matches at 8 bases. CDR3 length equals 17 residues. Germline trimming cut 4 bases from V and 1 base from J; bases unmatched to any gene: 11. CDR3 nucleotide sequence: TGTGCCAGCAGTTCCTGGCCAGGGGGCAGGAGGAACACTGAAGCTTTCTTT. Protein product: CASSSWPGGRRNTEAFF.

The table lists this clonotype with a few counts. The chain is built from TRBV2 and TRBJ1-6; 8 bases agree with TRBD1. In germline, CDR1 is SNHLY, CDR2 FYNNEI. Trimming at V came to 8 bases and at J to 4 bases, leaving 13 bases not matched to a gene. The CDR3 has 17 residues. CDR3 DNA: TGTGCCAGCGTGGCCGGGACAGGAGGTCTTTATAATTCACCCCTCCACTTT. This translates into CASVAGTGGLYNSPLHF.

This sequence joins TRBV14 and TRBJ2-7; TRBD1 might be the D (6 bases). The V end lost 4 bases, the J end lost 3 bases, and 16 bases lay between the germline ends. CDR1 and CDR2 from the germline V gene are SGHDN and FVKESK. CDR3 length: 15 residues. Written as DNA, the CDR3 is TGTGCCAGCAGCCCCAGACAGGTCGTCGGCTACGAGCAGTACTTC. Amino acid sequence: CASSPRQVVGYEQYF.

This clonotype has at least ten counts. The J gene is TRBJ1-3, the V gene TRBV6-5; no firm D call. CDR3 length equals 13 residues. Trimming stripped 8 bases from V and 0 bases from J, with 8 bases between. The germline V gene has CDR1 MNHEY and CDR2 SVGAGI. Here the CDR3 reads CASRSFSGNTIYF. The DNA of the CDR3 is TGTGCCAGCCGTTCCTTCTCTGGAAACACCATATATTTT.

This clonotype was observed a handful of times. The rearrangement uses TRBV28 and TRBJ2-7; D possibly corresponds to TRBD1 (5 bases). Germline CDR1 reads MDHEN; CDR2 reads SYDVKM. Trimming took 10 bases from V and 5 from J, leaving 12 bases between them. This CDR3 has 11 residues. CDR3 DNA: TGTGCCACCCTGCAGGGCCACGAGCAGTACGTC. Encoded protein: CATLQGHEQYV.

The gene calls are TRBV7-9 and TRBJ2-1, with 8 bases lining up with TRBD1. The germline gives CDR1 SEHNR, CDR2 FQNEAQ (reference sequence). The CDR3 is 16 residues long. With 5 bases clipped from V and 7 bases from J, the junction kept 13 bases outside the gene matches. CDR3 in DNA: TGTGCCAGCAGCGGAAGTGCAGGGGGCGCAAGGAATGAGCAGTTCTTC. As protein: CASSGSAGGARNEQFF.

V is TRBV12-5 and J is TRBJ2-1, with TRBD2 identical over 14 bases. The germline V gene encodes CDR1 LGHNT and CDR2 FRNRAP. Unmatched junction bases numbered 9, after V lost 5 bases and J lost 0 bases. The CDR3 is 19 residues long. This CDR3 reads CASGGPRGTSGSSYNEQFF. In DNA form, the CDR3 reads TGTGCTAGTGGTGGCCCCCGGGGGACTAGCGGGAGCTCCTACAATGAGCAGTTCTTC.

This clonotype was detected many times. The chain joins TRBV7-2 to TRBJ1-2, with no clear D. Germline V gives CDR1 SGHTA, CDR2 FQGNSA. V dropped 5 bases and J dropped 1 base, with 11 bases sitting between them. The CDR3 runs to 14 residues. The CDR3 sequence is CASSPRRLNYGYTF. The CDR3 nucleotides are TGTGCCAGCAGCCCCCGGAGGCTTAACTATGGCTACACCTTC. Complete variable domain (other parts from reference TRBV7-2 and TRBJ1-2): GAGVSQSPSNKVTEKGKDVELRCDPISGHTALYWYRQSLGQGLEFLIYFQGNSAPDKSGLPSDRFSAERTGGSVSTLTIQRTQQEDSAVYLCASSPRRLNYGYTFGSGTRLTVV.

V and J are TRBV6-8 and TRBJ1-2; TRBD1 might be the D (5 bases). The V and J ends lost 8 bases and 0 bases respectively, with 13 bases between them. This CDR3 is 14 amino acids long. Germline V gives CDR1 MNHGY, CDR2 SAAAGT. The DNA for the CDR3 is TGTGCCAGCCTCCCGGGGGTAGCTAACTATGGCTACACCTTC. It encodes CASLPGVANYGYTF.

The chain employs TRBV7-6 and TRBJ2-3, with 7 bases matching TRBD2. The CDR3 is made up of 12 amino acids. The germline gives CDR1 SGHVS, CDR2 FNYEAQ. The CDR3: CAGGDSGDTQYF. The CDR3 bases are TGTGCGGGGGGGGATAGCGGCGATACGCAGTATTTT.

This chain uses TRBV10-3 with TRBJ2-1; D remains unclear. V was cut by 0 bases and J by 8 bases, with 17 bases left in between. Germline V CDR1 and CDR2: ENHRY, SYGVKD. The length of the CDR3 is 16 residues. DNA of the CDR3: TGTGCCATCAGTGAGTCGACGGCCGCTAGTTCATATGAGCAGTTCTTC. Translation: CAISESTAASSYEQFF.

There are many counts of this clonotype. CDR3 sequence reads: CASSLLTYEQYF. The CDR3, as DNA: TGTGCCAGCAGTTTACTCACCTACGAGCAGTACTTC. The chain uses TRBV12-3 or TRBV12-4 and TRBJ2-7; D not certain. The CDR3 spans 12 residues. The V end lost 2 bases, the J end lost 2 bases, and 4 bases lay between the germline ends.

This clonotype was detected only a few times. J is TRBJ1-1 and V is TRBV18; the match to TRBD1 covers 8 bases. Germline trimming cut 6 bases from V and 1 base from J; bases unmatched to any gene: 10. The germline CDR1 and CDR2 sequences are KGHSH and LQKENI. The CDR3 covers 16 residues. As DNA, the CDR3 is TGTGCCAGCTCCCTGACAGGGGACGTAGGGAACACTGAAGCTTTCTTT. Translation gives CASSLTGDVGNTEAFF.

The chain's CDR3 is CASSLAGRDTDTQYF. CDR3 in DNA: TGTGCCAGCAGTTTAGCGGGTCGGGATACAGATACGCAGTATTTT. J is TRBJ2-3 and V is TRBV27; maybe TRBD2 (5 bases). Trimming shortened V by 2 bases and J by 3 bases, and 12 bases separated the two germline ends. The CDR3 is made up of 15 amino acids. The V gene's germline CDR1 is MNHEY and CDR2 SMNVEV (reference sequence).